This T cell receptor (beta chain) comes out of a study of CD8 T cells in Susac syndrome. The CDR3 has 15 residues. J was trimmed by 6 bases and V by 3 bases; bases with no gene match: 7. Germline CDR1 is SNHLY and CDR2 is FYNNEI. Reverse transcription of 0.5 to 1 ug RNA was performed with random hexamers. In TCRdb, the immunoSEQ multiplex PCR reads were re-called with MiXCR into one record per CDR3 protein. The sample yields about 76,000 distinct CDR3 sequences, around nine tenths seen once. The sequence derives from a human donor with multiple sclerosis. Sequencing was done on a sample of CD8+ T cells from PBMCs. This sequence joins TRBV2 and TRBJ2-1; 8 nucleotides line up with TRBD2. The CDR3 spells CASSDPGRGGNEQFF. The CDR3 nucleotides read TGTGCCAGCAGTGATCCCGGGAGGGGGGGCAATGAGCAGTTCTTC. Full variable domain (missing parts from reference TRBV2 and TRBJ2-1): EPEVTQTPSHQVTQMGQEVILRCVPISNHLYFYWYRQILGQKVEFLVSFYNNEISEKSEIFDDQFSVERPDGSNFTLKIRSTKLEDSAMYFCASSDPGRGGNEQFFGPGTRLTVL.